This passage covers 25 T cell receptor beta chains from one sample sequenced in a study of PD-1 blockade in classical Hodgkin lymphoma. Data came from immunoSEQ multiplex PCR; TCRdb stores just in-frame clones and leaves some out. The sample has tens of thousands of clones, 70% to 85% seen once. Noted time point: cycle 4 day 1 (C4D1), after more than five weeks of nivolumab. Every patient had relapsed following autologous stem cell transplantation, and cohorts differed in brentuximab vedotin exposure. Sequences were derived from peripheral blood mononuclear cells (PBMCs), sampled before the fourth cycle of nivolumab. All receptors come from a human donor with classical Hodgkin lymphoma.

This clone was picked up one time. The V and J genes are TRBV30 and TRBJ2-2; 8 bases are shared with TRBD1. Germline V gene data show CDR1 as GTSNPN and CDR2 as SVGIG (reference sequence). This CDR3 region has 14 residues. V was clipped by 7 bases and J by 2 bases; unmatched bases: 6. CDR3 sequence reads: CAFPGQVNTGELFF. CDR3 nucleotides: TGTGCCTTTCCGGGACAGGTTAACACCGGGGAGCTGTTTTTT.

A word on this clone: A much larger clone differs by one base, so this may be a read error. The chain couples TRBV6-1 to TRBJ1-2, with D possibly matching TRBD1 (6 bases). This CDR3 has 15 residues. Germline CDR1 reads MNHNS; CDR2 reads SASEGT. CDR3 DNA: TGTGCCAGCAGTGAAATAACAGGGACTAACTGTGGCTACACCTTC. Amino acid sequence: CASSEITGTNCGYTF.

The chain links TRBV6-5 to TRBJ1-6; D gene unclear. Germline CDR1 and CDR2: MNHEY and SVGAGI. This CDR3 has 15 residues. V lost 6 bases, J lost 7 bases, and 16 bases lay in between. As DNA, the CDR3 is TGTGCCAGCAGACCCCGCGGGTTTAACAATTCACCCCTCCACTTT. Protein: CASRPRGFNNSPLHF.

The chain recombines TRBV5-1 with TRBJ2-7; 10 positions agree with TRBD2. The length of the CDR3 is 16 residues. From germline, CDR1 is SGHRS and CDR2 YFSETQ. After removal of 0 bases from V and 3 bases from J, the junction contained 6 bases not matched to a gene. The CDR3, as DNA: TGCGCCAGCAGCTTGGCGAGCGGGAGGGCTTACTACGAGCAGTACTTC. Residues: CASSLASGRAYYEQYF.

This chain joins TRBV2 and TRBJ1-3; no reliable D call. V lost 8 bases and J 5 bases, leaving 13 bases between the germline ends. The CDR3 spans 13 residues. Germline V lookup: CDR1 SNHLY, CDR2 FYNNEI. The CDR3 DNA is TGTGCCAGCGTGGCCGCGGGGAGAAACACCATATATTTT. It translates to CASVAAGRNTIYF.

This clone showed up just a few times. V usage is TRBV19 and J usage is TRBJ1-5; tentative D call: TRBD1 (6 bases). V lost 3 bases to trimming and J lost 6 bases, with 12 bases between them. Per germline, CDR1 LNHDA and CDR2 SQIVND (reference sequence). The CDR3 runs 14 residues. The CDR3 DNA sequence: TGTGCCAGTAGTATTACAGGGCGGGGTCAGCCCCAGCATTTT. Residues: CASSITGRGQPQHF. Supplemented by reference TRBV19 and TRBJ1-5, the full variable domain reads DGGITQSPKYLFRKEGQNVTLSCEQNLNHDAMYWYRQDPGQGLRLIYYSQIVNDFQKGDIAEGYSVSREKKESFPLTVTSAQKNPTAFYLCASSITGRGQPQHFGDGTRLSIL.

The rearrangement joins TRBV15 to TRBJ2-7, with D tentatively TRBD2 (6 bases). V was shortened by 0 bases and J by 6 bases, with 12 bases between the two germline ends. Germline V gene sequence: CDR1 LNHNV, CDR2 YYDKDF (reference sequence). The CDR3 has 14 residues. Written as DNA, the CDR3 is TGTGCCACCAGCAGAGATGGGTCCGGGGGCGAGCAGTACTTC. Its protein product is CATSRDGSGGEQYF.

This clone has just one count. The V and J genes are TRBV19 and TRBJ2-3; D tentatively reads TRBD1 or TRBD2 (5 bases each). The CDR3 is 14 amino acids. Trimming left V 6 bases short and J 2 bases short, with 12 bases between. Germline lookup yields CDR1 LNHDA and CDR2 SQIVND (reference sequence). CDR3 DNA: TGTGCCAGTAGCCCGGGGCACCCCACAGATACGCAGTATTTT. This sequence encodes CASSPGHPTDTQYF.

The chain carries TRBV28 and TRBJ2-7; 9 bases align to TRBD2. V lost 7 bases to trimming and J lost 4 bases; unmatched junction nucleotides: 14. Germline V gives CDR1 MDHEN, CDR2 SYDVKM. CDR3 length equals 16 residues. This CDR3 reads CASTFQVAGVRYEQYF. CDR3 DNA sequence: TGTGCCAGCACCTTCCAAGTAGCGGGAGTAAGGTACGAGCAGTACTTC.

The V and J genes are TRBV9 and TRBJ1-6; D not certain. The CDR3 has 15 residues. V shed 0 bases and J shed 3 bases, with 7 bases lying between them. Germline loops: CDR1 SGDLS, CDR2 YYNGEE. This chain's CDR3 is CASSVGSDYNSPLHF. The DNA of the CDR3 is TGTGCCAGCAGCGTAGGCAGCGACTATAATTCACCCCTCCACTTT.

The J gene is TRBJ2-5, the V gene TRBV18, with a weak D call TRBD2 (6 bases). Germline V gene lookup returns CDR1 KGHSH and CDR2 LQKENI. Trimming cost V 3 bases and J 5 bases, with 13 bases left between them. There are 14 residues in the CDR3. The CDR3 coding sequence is TGTGCCAGCTCACCGGGACCACGGGGGGAGACCCAGTACTTC. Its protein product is CASSPGPRGETQYF.

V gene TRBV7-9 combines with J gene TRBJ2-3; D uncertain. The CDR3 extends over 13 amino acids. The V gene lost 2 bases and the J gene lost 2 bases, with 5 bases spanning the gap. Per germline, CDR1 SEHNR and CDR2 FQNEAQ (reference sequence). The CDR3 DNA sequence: TGTGCCAGCAGCTTATCCACCACAGATACGCAGTATTTT. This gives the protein CASSLSTTDTQYF. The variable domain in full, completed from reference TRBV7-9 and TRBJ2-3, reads DTGVSQNPRHKITKRGQNVTFRCDPISEHNRLYWYRQTLGQGPEFLTYFQNEAQLEKSRLLSDRFSAERPKGSFSTLEIQRTEQGDSAMYLCASSLSTTDTQYFGPGTRLTVL.

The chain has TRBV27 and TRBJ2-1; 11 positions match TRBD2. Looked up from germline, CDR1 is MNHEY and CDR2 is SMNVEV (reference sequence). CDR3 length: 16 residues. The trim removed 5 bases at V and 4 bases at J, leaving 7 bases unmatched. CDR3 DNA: TGTGCCAGCAGTCCGCTGACTAGCGGGGTATACAATGAGCAGTTCTTC. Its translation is CASSPLTSGVYNEQFF.

The CDR3 DNA is TGTGCCAGCAGCTCCCTGGAGCTGGCGGGCTACGAGCAGTACTTC. It is translated as CASSSLELAGYEQYF. The genes are TRBV7-2 and TRBJ2-7; a possible D gene is TRBD2 (5 bases). Trimming cost V 4 bases and J 3 bases, with 16 bases left between them. The germline V gene has CDR1 SGHTA and CDR2 FQGNSA. CDR3 size: 15 residues.

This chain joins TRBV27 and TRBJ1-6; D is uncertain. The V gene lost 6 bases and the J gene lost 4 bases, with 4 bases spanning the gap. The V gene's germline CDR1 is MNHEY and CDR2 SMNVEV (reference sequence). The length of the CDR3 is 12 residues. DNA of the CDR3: TGTGCCAGCAGGATGTATAATTCACCCCTCCACTTT. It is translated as CASRMYNSPLHF.

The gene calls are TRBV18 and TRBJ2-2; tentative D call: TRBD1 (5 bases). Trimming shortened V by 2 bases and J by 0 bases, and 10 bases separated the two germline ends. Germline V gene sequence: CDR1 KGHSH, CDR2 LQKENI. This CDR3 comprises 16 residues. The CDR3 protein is CASSPGVGANTGELFF. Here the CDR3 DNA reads TGTGCCAGCTCACCAGGCGTAGGGGCGAACACCGGGGAGCTGTTTTTT.

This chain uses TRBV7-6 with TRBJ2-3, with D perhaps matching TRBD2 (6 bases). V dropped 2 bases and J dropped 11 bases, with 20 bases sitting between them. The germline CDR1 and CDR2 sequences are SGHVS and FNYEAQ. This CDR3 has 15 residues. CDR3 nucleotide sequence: TGTGCCAGCAGCTTATCGACTCCCGCCCTCGGGGGGCAGTATTTT. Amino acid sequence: CASSLSTPALGGQYF.

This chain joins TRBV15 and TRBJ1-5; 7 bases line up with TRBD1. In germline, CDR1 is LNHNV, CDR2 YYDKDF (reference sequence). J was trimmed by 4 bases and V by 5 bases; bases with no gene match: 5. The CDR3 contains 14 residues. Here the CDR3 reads CATSVGQTNQPQHF. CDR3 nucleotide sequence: TGTGCCACCAGCGTGGGACAGACTAATCAGCCCCAGCATTTT.

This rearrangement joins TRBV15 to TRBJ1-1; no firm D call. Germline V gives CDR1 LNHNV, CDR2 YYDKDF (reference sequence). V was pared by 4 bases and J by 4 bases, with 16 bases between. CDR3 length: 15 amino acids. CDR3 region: CATSKEDRVGTEAFF. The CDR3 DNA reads TGTGCCACCAGCAAGGAGGACCGGGTAGGCACTGAAGCTTTCTTT. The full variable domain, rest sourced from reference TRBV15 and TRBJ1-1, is DAMVIQNPRYQVTQFGKPVTLSCSQTLNHNVMYWYQQKSSQAPKLLFHYYDKDFNNEADTPDNFQSRRPNTSFCFLDIRSPGLGDTAMYLCATSKEDRVGTEAFFGQGTRLTVV.

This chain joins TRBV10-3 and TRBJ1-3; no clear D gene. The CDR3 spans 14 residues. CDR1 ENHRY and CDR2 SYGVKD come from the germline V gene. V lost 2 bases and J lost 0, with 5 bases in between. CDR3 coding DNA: TGTGCCATCAGTGAGAACGCCTCTGGAAACACCATATATTTT. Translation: CAISENASGNTIYF.

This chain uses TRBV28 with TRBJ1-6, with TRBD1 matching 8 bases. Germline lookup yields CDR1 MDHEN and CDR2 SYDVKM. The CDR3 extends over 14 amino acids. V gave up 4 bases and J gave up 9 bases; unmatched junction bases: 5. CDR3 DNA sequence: TGTGCCAGCAGTTCGACAGGGGTGGGTTCACCCCTCCACTTT. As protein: CASSSTGVGSPLHF.

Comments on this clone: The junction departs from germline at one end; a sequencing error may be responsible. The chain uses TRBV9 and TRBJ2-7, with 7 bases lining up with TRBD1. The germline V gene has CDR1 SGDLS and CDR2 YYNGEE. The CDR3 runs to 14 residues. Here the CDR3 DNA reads TGTGCCGGCAGCGCAACCGGGACAGCCTACGAGCAGTACTTC. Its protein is CAGSATGTAYEQYF. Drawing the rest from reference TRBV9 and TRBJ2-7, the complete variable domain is DSGVTQTPKHLITATGQRVTLRCSPRSGDLSVYWYQQSLDQGLQFLIQYYNGEERAKGNILERFSAQQFPDLHSELNLSSLELGDSALYFCAGSATGTAYEQYFGPGTRLTVT.

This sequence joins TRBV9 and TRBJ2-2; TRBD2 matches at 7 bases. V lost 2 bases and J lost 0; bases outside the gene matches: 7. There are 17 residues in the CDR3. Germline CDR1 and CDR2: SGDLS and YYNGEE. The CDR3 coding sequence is TGTGCCAGCAGCGTGAGCCCGGCGGGAGCGAACACCGGGGAGCTGTTTTTT. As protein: CASSVSPAGANTGELFF.

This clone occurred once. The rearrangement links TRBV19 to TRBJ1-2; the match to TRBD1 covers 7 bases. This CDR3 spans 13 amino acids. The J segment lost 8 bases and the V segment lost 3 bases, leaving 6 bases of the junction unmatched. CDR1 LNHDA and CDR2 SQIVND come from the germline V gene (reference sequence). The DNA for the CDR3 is TGTGCCAGTAGTATTGGGGACAGCGGAGGCTACACCTTC. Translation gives CASSIGDSGGYTF.

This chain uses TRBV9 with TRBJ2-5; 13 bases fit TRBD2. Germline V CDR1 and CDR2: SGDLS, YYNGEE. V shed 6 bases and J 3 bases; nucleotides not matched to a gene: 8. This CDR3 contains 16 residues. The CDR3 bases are TGTGCCAGCACCCCCTCCGGACTAGCGGGGGAAGAGACCCAGTACTTC. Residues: CASTPSGLAGEETQYF.